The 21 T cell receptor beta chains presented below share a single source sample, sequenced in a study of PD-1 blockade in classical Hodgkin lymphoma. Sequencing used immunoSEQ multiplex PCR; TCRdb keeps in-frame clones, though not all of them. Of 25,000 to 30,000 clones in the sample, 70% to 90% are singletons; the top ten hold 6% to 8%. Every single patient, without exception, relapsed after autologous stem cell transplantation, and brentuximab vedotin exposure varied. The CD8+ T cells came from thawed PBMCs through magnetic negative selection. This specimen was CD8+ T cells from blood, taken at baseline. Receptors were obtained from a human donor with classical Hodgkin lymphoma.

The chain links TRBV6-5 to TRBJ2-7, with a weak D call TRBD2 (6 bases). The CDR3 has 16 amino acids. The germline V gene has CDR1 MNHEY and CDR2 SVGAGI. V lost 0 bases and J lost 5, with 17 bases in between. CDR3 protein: CASSYSTWGSSDEQYF. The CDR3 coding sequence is TGTGCCAGCAGTTACTCGACTTGGGGCTCTAGCGACGAGCAGTACTTC.

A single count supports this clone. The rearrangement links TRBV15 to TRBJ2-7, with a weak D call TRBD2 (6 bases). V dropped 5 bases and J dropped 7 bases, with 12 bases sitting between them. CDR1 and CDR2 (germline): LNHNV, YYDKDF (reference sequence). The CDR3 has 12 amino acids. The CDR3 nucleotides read TGTGCCACCAGCTCAGCGGGTGGGGAGCAGTACTTC. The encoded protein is CATSSAGGEQYF.

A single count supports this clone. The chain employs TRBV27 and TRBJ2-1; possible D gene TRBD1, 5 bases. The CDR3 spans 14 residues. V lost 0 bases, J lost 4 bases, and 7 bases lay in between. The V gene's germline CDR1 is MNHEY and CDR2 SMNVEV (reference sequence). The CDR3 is CASSLSGAYNEQFF. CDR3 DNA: TGTGCCAGCAGTTTATCAGGGGCGTACAATGAGCAGTTCTTC.

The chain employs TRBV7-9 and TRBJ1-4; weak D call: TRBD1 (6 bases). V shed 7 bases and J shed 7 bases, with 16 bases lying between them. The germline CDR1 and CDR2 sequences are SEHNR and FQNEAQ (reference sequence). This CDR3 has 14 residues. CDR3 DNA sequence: TGTGCCAGCACCCCGCGGGGGCTGGGTGAAAAACTGTTTTTT. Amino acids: CASTPRGLGEKLFF. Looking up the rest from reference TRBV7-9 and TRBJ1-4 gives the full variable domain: DTGVSQNPRHKITKRGQNVTFRCDPISEHNRLYWYRQTLGQGPEFLTYFQNEAQLEKSRLLSDRFSAERPKGSFSTLEIQRTEQGDSAMYLCASTPRGLGEKLFFGSGTQLSVL.

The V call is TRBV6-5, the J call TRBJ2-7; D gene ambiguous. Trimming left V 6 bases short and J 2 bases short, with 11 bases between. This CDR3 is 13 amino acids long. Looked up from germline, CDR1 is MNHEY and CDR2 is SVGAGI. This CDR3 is CASRPSSAYEQYF. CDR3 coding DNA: TGTGCCAGCAGGCCCAGCAGTGCCTACGAGCAGTACTTC.

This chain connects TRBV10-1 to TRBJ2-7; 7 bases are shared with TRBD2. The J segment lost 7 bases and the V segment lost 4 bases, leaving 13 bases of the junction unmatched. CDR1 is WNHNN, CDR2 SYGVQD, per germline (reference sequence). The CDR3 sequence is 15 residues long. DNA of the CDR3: TGCGCCAGCAGTGTAACGGGGACTATTTTGGGAGAGCAGTACTTC. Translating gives CASSVTGTILGEQYF.

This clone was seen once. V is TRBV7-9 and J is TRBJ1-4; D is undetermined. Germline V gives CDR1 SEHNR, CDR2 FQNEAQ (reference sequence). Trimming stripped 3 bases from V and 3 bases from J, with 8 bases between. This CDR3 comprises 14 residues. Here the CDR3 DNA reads TGTGCCAGCAGCTTCTTAACAGCTAATGAAAAACTGTTTTTT. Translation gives CASSFLTANEKLFF.

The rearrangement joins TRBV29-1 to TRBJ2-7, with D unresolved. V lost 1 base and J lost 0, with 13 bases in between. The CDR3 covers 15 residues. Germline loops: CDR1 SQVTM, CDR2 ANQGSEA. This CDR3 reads CSVEADTRSSYEQYF. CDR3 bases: TGCAGCGTTGAAGCTGACACCCGGAGCTCCTACGAGCAGTACTTC.

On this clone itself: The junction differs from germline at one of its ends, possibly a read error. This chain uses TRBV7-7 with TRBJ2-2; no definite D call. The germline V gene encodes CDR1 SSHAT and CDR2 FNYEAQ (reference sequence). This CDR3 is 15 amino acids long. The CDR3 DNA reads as TGTGCTAGCAGCTTAGAGGCAGGGAACACCGGGGAGCTGTTTTTT. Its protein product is CASSLEAGNTGELFF. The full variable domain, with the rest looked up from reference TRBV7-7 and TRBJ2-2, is GAGVSQSPRYKVTKRGQDVTLRCDPISSHATLYWYQQALGQGPEFLTYFNYEAQPDKSGLPSDRFSAERPEGSISTLTIQRTEQRDSAMYRCASSLEAGNTGELFFGEGSRLTVL.

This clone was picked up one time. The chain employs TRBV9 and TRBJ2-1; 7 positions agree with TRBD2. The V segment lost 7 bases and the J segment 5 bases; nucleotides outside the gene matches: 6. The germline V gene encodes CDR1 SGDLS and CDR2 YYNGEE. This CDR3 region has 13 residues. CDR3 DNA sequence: TGTGCCAGCTCCGCGGGAGTGGACAATGAGCAGTTCTTC. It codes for CASSAGVDNEQFF.

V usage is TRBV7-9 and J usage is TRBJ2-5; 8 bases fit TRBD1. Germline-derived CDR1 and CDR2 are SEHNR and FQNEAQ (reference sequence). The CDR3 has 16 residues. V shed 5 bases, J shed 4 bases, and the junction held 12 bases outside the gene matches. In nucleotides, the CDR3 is TGTGCCAGCAGCACGAGACAGGGGCCCACGACAGAGACCCAGTACTTC. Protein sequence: CASSTRQGPTTETQYF.

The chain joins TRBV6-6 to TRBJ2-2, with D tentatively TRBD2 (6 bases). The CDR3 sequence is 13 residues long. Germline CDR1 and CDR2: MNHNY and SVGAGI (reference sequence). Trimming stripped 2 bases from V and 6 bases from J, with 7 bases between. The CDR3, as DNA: TGTGCCAGCAGTTACAGCGGGCCCGGGGAGCTGTTTTTT. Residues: CASSYSGPGELFF.

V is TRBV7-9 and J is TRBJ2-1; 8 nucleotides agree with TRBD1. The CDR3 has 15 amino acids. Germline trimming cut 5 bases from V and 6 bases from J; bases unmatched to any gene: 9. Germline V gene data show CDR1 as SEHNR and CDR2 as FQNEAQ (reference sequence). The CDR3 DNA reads TGTGCCAGCAGCGAACGGACAGGGCAGCGCAATGAGCAGTTCTTC. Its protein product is CASSERTGQRNEQFF.

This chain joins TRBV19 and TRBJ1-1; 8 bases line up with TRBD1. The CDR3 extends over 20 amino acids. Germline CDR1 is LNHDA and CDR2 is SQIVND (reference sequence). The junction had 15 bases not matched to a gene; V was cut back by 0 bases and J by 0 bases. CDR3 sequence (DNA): TGTGCCAGTAGTATAGAACGTCTGGGTACAGGGGGTCGGGTGAACACTGAAGCTTTCTTT. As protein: CASSIERLGTGGRVNTEAFF.

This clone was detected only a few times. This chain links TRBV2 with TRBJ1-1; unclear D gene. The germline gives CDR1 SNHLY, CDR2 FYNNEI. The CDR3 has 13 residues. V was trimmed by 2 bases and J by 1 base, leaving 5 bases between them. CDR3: CASSEQGNTEAFF. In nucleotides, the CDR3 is TGTGCCAGCAGTGAACAAGGGAACACTGAAGCTTTCTTT.

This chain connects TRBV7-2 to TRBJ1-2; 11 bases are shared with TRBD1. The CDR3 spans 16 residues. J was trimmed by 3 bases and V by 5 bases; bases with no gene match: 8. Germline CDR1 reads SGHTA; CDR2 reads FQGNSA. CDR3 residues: CASSPGTGGPYYGYTF. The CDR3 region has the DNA TGTGCCAGCAGCCCAGGGACAGGGGGGCCTTACTATGGCTACACCTTC.

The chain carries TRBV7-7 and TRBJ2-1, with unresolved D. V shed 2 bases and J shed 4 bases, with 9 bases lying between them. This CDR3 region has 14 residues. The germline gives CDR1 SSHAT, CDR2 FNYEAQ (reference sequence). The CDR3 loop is CASSLRYGYNEQFF. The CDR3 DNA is TGTGCCAGCAGCTTAAGATACGGATACAATGAGCAGTTCTTC.

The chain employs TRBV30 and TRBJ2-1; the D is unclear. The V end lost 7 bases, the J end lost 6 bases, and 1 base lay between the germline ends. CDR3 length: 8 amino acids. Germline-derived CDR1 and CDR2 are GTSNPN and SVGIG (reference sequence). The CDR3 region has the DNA TGTGCCTCCAATGAGCAGTTCTTC. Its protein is CASNEQFF.

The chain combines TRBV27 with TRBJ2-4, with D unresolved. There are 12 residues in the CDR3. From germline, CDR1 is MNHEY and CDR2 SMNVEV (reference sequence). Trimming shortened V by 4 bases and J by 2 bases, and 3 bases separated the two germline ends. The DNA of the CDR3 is TGTGCCAGCAGTTCACCCAAAAACATTCAGTACTTC. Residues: CASSSPKNIQYF.

The DNA of the CDR3 is TGTGCCAGCAGTTTGGTATCCAGGAGACAAGAGACCCAGTACTTC. Residues: CASSLVSRRQETQYF. The chain is built from TRBV27 and TRBJ2-5; D not resolved. V lost 3 bases and J lost 2, with 13 bases in between. The CDR3 length is 15 residues. The V gene's germline CDR1 is MNHEY and CDR2 SMNVEV (reference sequence).

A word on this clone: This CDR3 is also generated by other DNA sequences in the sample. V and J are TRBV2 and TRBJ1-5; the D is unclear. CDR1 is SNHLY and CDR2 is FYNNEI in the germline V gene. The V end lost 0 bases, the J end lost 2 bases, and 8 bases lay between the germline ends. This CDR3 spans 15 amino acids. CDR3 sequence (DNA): TGTGCCAGCAGTGAAGCGTTATTGGGCAATCAGCCCCAGCATTTT. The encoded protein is CASSEALLGNQPQHF. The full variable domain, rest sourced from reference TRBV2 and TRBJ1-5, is EPEVTQTPSHQVTQMGQEVILRCVPISNHLYFYWYRQILGQKVEFLVSFYNNEISEKSEIFDDQFSVERPDGSNFTLKIRSTKLEDSAMYFCASSEALLGNQPQHFGDGTRLSIL.